What follows are 14 T cell receptor beta chains derived from one specimen sequenced in a study of blood T cells in healthy people across ages. A second PCR, run for roughly 7 to 11 cycles, used a sample-barcoded 5' primer plus a J-beta primer mix. MiXCR was run by TCRdb on the 5' RACE reads, yielding one entry per CDR3 protein. Among 1.5 million to 2 million distinct CDR3 sequences listed, about 35% were seen once. Sample: blood. These receptor sequences come from a woman in her twenties or thirties in good health.

The chain couples TRBV7-2 to TRBJ1-2; 9 bases agree with TRBD1. Germline V gene sequence: CDR1 SGHTA, CDR2 FQGNSA. With V trimmed by 3 bases and J by 4 bases, 6 bases remained unmatched. The CDR3 is 15 amino acids. The CDR3 reads CASSLDRGVLYGYTF. CDR3 sequence (DNA): TGTGCCAGCAGCTTGGACAGGGGAGTACTCTATGGCTACACCTTC.

This clonotype was recorded a few times. This sequence joins TRBV5-1 and TRBJ2-5; D is tentatively TRBD1 or TRBD2 (5 bases each). The end of the DNA is better explained by TRBJ2-7, so the J call may be wrong. Germline CDR1 is SGHRS and CDR2 is YFSETQ. This CDR3 has 13 amino acids. The CDR3 sequence: CASSDGTGTEQYF. In DNA, the CDR3 is TGCGCCAGCAGCGATGGGACGGGAACCGAGCAGTACTTC.

The V call is TRBV5-1, the J call TRBJ1-1, with D possibly matching TRBD1 (6 bases). Germline V CDR1 and CDR2: SGHRS, YFSETQ. CDR3 length equals 14 residues. V gave up 7 bases and J gave up 4 bases, with 17 bases separating them. The CDR3 reads CASSIRGQSTEAFF. CDR3 DNA: TGCGCCAGCTCCATCCGGGGGCAGAGCACTGAAGCTTTCTTT.

V gene TRBV5-1 combines with J gene TRBJ2-7; D is possibly TRBD1 (6 bases). This CDR3 is built from 16 residues. Germline CDR1 and CDR2: SGHRS and YFSETQ. Trimming cost V 4 bases and J 0 bases, with 17 bases left between them. CDR3 protein: CASSEGDLVGSYEQYF. The CDR3 DNA reads as TGCGCCAGCAGCGAGGGGGACCTAGTCGGCTCCTACGAGCAGTACTTC.

The DNA for the CDR3 is TGTGCCAGCTCACCACCGGCAGGCAAGAACACTGAAGCTTTCTTT. The encoded protein is CASSPPAGKNTEAFF. The chain couples TRBV18 to TRBJ1-1; D is unresolved. The CDR3 spans 15 residues. Germline V gene lookup returns CDR1 KGHSH and CDR2 LQKENI. V was trimmed by 0 bases and J by 1 base, leaving 9 bases between them. Filled out from reference TRBV18 and TRBJ1-1, the complete variable domain reads NAGVMQNPRHLVRRRGQEARLRCSPMKGHSHVYWYRQLPEEGLKFMVYLQKENIIDESGMPKERFSAEFPKEGPSILRIQQVVRGDSAAYFCASSPPAGKNTEAFFGQGTRLTVV.

The chain combines TRBV3-1 with TRBJ2-2; D might be TRBD2 (5 bases). With 1 base removed from V and 5 bases from J, the gap between germline ends came to 20 bases. This CDR3 is 18 amino acids long. Germline-derived CDR1 and CDR2 are LGHDT and YNNKEL (reference sequence). CDR3 loop: CASSQGRGRTPGTGELFF. The CDR3, as DNA: TGTGCCAGCAGCCAAGGTCGGGGAAGGACCCCCGGGACCGGGGAGCTGTTTTTT.

The V call is TRBV20-1, the J call TRBJ1-1; D is unresolved. The CDR3 is 13 amino acids. The V gene's germline CDR1 is DFQATT and CDR2 SNEGSKA (reference sequence). V lost 0 bases and J lost 1, with 6 bases in between. The CDR3 DNA is TGCAGTGCTAGAGACAGGTCGAACACTGAAGCTTTCTTT. This sequence encodes CSARDRSNTEAFF.

The V call is TRBV19, the J call TRBJ2-5; the D is unclear. Deletions cut 4 bases from V and 11 bases from J, with 17 bases between. Germline V lookup: CDR1 LNHDA, CDR2 SQIVND (reference sequence). CDR3 size: 13 residues. CDR3 loop: CASSSGLSTGQYF. CDR3 DNA: TGTGCCAGTAGTAGCGGCCTTTCTACCGGGCAGTACTTC.

The rearrangement uses TRBV5-1 and TRBJ2-7; possible D gene TRBD2, 5 bases. CDR1 is SGHRS, CDR2 YFSETQ, per germline. V gave up 2 bases and J gave up 5 bases, with 14 bases separating them. This CDR3 region has 14 residues. CDR3 bases: TGCGCCAGCAGCTTCAGCGGAGAGGGCGACGAGCAGTACTTC. Its protein is CASSFSGEGDEQYF.

V usage is TRBV28 and J usage is TRBJ2-7; 7 nucleotides match TRBD2. CDR3 size: 15 residues. V was pared by 7 bases and J by 5 bases, with 14 bases of the junction left unmatched. Germline CDR1 is MDHEN and CDR2 is SYDVKM. In DNA form, the CDR3 reads TGTGCCAGCACCCCTCAGGGTGGCGGGAGTAACGAGCAGTACTTC. It specifies CASTPQGGGSNEQYF.

This rearrangement joins TRBV5-1 to TRBJ2-3, with 10 positions matching TRBD2. Germline values: CDR1 SGHRS, CDR2 YFSETQ. This CDR3 has 16 residues. V was clipped by 4 bases and J by 0 bases; unmatched bases: 5. The DNA for the CDR3 is TGCGCCAGCAGCGCAGAACTAGCGGGGAGCACAGATACGCAGTATTTT. Protein product: CASSAELAGSTDTQYF.

The J gene is TRBJ2-3, the V gene TRBV7-3; TRBD2 is a possible D gene (6 bases). Trimming left V 3 bases short and J 3 bases short, with 13 bases between. Germline V gene lookup returns CDR1 SGHTA and CDR2 FQGTGA. The CDR3 consists of 15 residues. The CDR3 here is CASSFAGSDTDTQYF. The CDR3 DNA sequence: TGTGCCAGCAGCTTCGCGGGGTCTGATACAGATACGCAGTATTTT.

The chain couples TRBV7-9 to TRBJ2-7; TRBD2 matches 7 bases. The junction had 8 bases not matched to a gene; V was cut back by 3 bases and J by 3 bases. The germline V gene has CDR1 SEHNR and CDR2 FQNEAQ (reference sequence). CDR3 size: 15 residues. This CDR3 is CASSFPAGVNYEQYF. In DNA, the CDR3 is TGTGCCAGCAGCTTCCCCGCGGGAGTGAACTACGAGCAGTACTTC.

This clonotype was observed a few times. The genes are TRBV6-5 and TRBJ2-1; unclear D gene. The V end was cut by 2 bases, the J end by 9 bases, with 11 bases between. This CDR3 contains 13 residues. Germline CDR1 MNHEY, CDR2 SVGAGI. The CDR3 is CASSYREGIEQFF. CDR3 nucleotide sequence: TGTGCCAGCAGTTACAGGGAAGGAATTGAGCAGTTCTTC.